These 28 T cell receptor beta chains came from one sample sequenced in a study of CD8 T cells in Susac syndrome. An input of about 0.45 to 1 ug of RNA was subjected to reverse transcription using random hexamers. TCRdb used MiXCR to reprocess the immunoSEQ multiplex PCR reads, holding one entry per CDR3 protein. The repertoire includes roughly 180,000 distinct CDR3 sequences, about 95% of them detected once, and 0.085% to 0.13% sits in the top ten. Sequencing used CD4+ T cells from PBMCs. The receptors were sampled from a human donor in good health.

The genes are TRBV20-1 and TRBJ2-3, with D maybe TRBD1 (5 bases). This CDR3 is built from 12 residues. Per the germline V gene, CDR1 is DFQATT and CDR2 is SNEGSKA (reference sequence). Trimming removed 3 bases from V and 4 bases from J, with 8 bases in between. The DNA of the CDR3 is TGCAGTGCTAGTTTGGGGCCAGATACGCAGTATTTT. As protein: CSASLGPDTQYF.

V gene TRBV25-1 combines with J gene TRBJ2-1; possibly TRBD2 for D (5 bases). The CDR3 spans 12 residues. Germline loops: CDR1 MGHDK, CDR2 SYGVNS. Deletions cut 3 bases from V and 7 bases from J, with 7 bases between. The CDR3 reads CASSDTGNEQFF. CDR3 DNA: TGTGCCAGCAGTGATACGGGGAATGAGCAGTTCTTC.

The chain combines TRBV3-1 with TRBJ2-1; a weak D match, TRBD2 (6 bases). This CDR3 has 13 amino acids. V lost 1 base and J lost 15, with 16 bases in between. The germline V gene encodes CDR1 LGHDT and CDR2 YNNKEL (reference sequence). The CDR3 sequence: CASSQARSGELFF. CDR3 nucleotide sequence: TGTGCCAGCAGCCAAGCCAGGTCGGGAGAGTTGTTCTTC.

This clonotype appeared once. The rearrangement uses TRBV3-1 and TRBJ2-5; unclear D gene. Germline-derived CDR1 and CDR2 are LGHDT and YNNKEL (reference sequence). The germline V and J ends were trimmed by 0 bases and 2 bases, with 7 bases remaining between them. This CDR3 is 14 amino acids long. The CDR3 DNA is TGTGCCAGCAGCCAAGATCACTCACAAGAGACCCAGTACTTC. Translated, it gives CASSQDHSQETQYF.

The genes are TRBV30 and TRBJ2-1, with D possibly being TRBD1 or TRBD2 (5 bases each). The V end was cut by 3 bases, the J end by 13 bases, with 16 bases between. Germline V CDR1 and CDR2: GTSNPN, SVGIG (reference sequence). The CDR3 totals 12 residues. The chain's CDR3 is CAWSLNRDQQFF. The CDR3 region has the DNA TGTGCCTGGAGCTTAAATCGGGACCAACAGTTCTTC.

For the CDR3, the DNA is TGCAGTGCCCCGGGGGAACAGGGGGCGCCCGATACGCAGTATTTT. Its translation is CSAPGEQGAPDTQYF. The chain has TRBV20-1 and TRBJ2-3, with 9 bases matching TRBD1. V shed 6 bases and J 6 bases; nucleotides not matched to a gene: 13. CDR3 size: 15 residues. CDR1 is DFQATT and CDR2 is SNEGSKA in the germline V gene (reference sequence).

The genes are TRBV7-9 and TRBJ2-4; D might be TRBD2 (6 bases). Germline CDR1 reads SEHNR; CDR2 reads FQNEAQ (reference sequence). The CDR3 runs to 15 residues. V lost 0 bases to trimming and J lost 6 bases, with 12 bases between them. The DNA for the CDR3 is TGTGCCAGCAGCTTAGCCGGAGGGAGAGGAAACATTCAGTACTTC. Translation gives CASSLAGGRGNIQYF.

The rearrangement joins TRBV7-2 to TRBJ2-5, with no clear D. Trimming pared 2 bases from V and 4 bases from J, leaving 8 bases between. The CDR3 runs to 13 residues. In germline, CDR1 is SGHTA, CDR2 FQGNSA. CDR3 protein: CASSLMARETQYF. The CDR3 coding sequence is TGTGCCAGCAGCTTAATGGCGAGAGAGACCCAGTACTTC.

J is TRBJ2-1 and V is TRBV5-1; 11 positions match TRBD2. The CDR3 is 15 amino acids. The V gene end was trimmed by 0 bases and the J gene end by 13 bases; junction bases not matched to a gene: 9. The germline CDR1 and CDR2 sequences are SGHRS and YFSETQ. The CDR3 DNA sequence: TGCGCCAGCAGCTTGGATCAACTAGCGGGAGTGGCCCAGTTCTTC. Its protein product is CASSLDQLAGVAQFF.

The genes are TRBV29-1 and TRBJ2-7; D gene unclear. This CDR3 contains 11 residues. Germline V gene sequence: CDR1 SQVTM, CDR2 ANQGSEA. V was trimmed by 5 bases and J by 3 bases, leaving 8 bases between them. The CDR3 reads CSVMPGYEQYF. The CDR3 region has the DNA TGCAGCGTTATGCCCGGCTACGAGCAGTACTTC.

This rearrangement joins TRBV13 to TRBJ2-3; a possible D gene is TRBD2 (5 bases). Germline-derived CDR1 and CDR2 are PRHDT and FYEKMQ (reference sequence). The CDR3 is made up of 17 amino acids. The V gene lost 3 bases and the J gene lost 1 base, with 17 bases spanning the gap. The CDR3 DNA reads as TGTGCCAGCAGCTTGGCCCTCTATCCCGGGGGCACAGATACGCAGTATTTT. Amino acid sequence: CASSLALYPGGTDTQYF.

This sequence joins TRBV30 and TRBJ2-7, with D perhaps TRBD2 (6 bases). There are 15 residues in the CDR3. V was clipped by 0 bases and J by 0 bases, with 12 bases between them. Germline V gives CDR1 GTSNPN, CDR2 SVGIG (reference sequence). Written as DNA, the CDR3 is TGTGCCTGGAGTGTAAAACTAGCATACTCCTACGAGCAGTACTTC. Its protein is CAWSVKLAYSYEQYF.

The genes are TRBV7-2 and TRBJ2-3, with 10 bases aligning to TRBD2. There are 15 residues in the CDR3. The V gene end was trimmed by 5 bases and the J gene end by 3 bases; junction bases not matched to a gene: 5. Germline CDR1 reads SGHTA; CDR2 reads FQGNSA. Here the CDR3 DNA reads TGTGCCAGCAGCCCACCAGCGGGAGGGACAGATACGCAGTATTTT. Its translation is CASSPPAGGTDTQYF. Full variable domain (outside the CDR3, taken from reference TRBV7-2 and TRBJ2-3): GAGVSQSPSNKVTEKGKDVELRCDPISGHTALYWYRQSLGQGLEFLIYFQGNSAPDKSGLPSDRFSAERTGGSVSTLTIQRTQQEDSAVYLCASSPPAGGTDTQYFGPGTRLTVL.

This chain connects TRBV20-1 to TRBJ2-4, with 8 bases that match TRBD1. The length of the CDR3 is 12 residues. J was trimmed by 7 bases and V by 5 bases; bases with no gene match: 4. Germline V gene sequence: CDR1 DFQATT, CDR2 SNEGSKA (reference sequence). The CDR3 nucleotides are TGCAGTGCTCCGGACAGGGTTAACATTCAGTACTTC. Translating it yields CSAPDRVNIQYF.

The chain couples TRBV7-8 to TRBJ1-2, with D hard to call. The CDR3 runs 13 residues. V lost 7 bases and J lost 3, with 12 bases in between. CDR1 and CDR2 (germline): SGHVS, FQNEAQ. CDR3 bases: TGTGCCAGCACCTTCGACGGGTACTATGGCTACACCTTC. It codes for CASTFDGYYGYTF.

The gene calls are TRBV7-2 and TRBJ1-5, with a weak D call TRBD1 (6 bases). This CDR3 region has 14 residues. The V end lost 2 bases, the J end lost 5 bases, and 10 bases lay between the germline ends. CDR1 SGHTA and CDR2 FQGNSA come from the germline V gene. In nucleotides, the CDR3 is TGTGCCAGCAGCTTATGGGGACAAGATCAGCCCCAGCATTTT. This encodes CASSLWGQDQPQHF.

The chain joins TRBV30 to TRBJ1-1, with 7 bases that match TRBD1. The CDR3 spans 13 residues. V was pared by 3 bases and J by 8 bases, with 9 bases of the junction left unmatched. Germline V lookup: CDR1 GTSNPN, CDR2 SVGIG (reference sequence). In DNA, the CDR3 is TGTGCCTGGAGGAGCGACCGACAGGGAGAAGCTTTCTTT. It translates to CAWRSDRQGEAFF.

The chain combines TRBV3-1 with TRBJ2-1, with 12 bases fitting TRBD2. CDR1 LGHDT and CDR2 YNNKEL come from the germline V gene (reference sequence). V lost 2 bases, J lost 8 bases, and 13 bases stayed unmatched. The CDR3 runs to 18 residues. CDR3 sequence: CASSQRRRASGRVDEQFF. CDR3 coding DNA: TGTGCCAGCAGCCAAAGAAGAAGGGCTAGCGGGAGGGTAGATGAGCAGTTCTTC.

The chain couples TRBV9 to TRBJ2-5, with 9 bases matching TRBD2. Losses at the gene ends were 0 bases for V and 5 bases for J; bases not matched to a gene: 2. Per germline, CDR1 SGDLS and CDR2 YYNGEE. This CDR3 has 14 residues. The CDR3 nucleotides read TGTGCCAGCAGCGTAGTAGCGGGAGCGGAGACCCAGTACTTC. Its translation: CASSVVAGAETQYF.

CDR3: CSVRGRLAPLAGEQFF. The DNA of the CDR3 is TGCAGCGTCCGAGGACGGCTAGCGCCTCTCGCTGGTGAGCAGTTCTTC. The V and J genes are TRBV29-1 and TRBJ2-1; maybe TRBD2 (6 bases). CDR1 SQVTM and CDR2 ANQGSEA come from the germline V gene. The ends were cut back, 6 bases at V and 9 bases at J, with 27 bases in the middle. This CDR3 spans 16 amino acids.

In its sample, this clonotype was seen once. This chain connects TRBV27 to TRBJ1-2; D is unclear. This CDR3 comprises 12 residues. Germline V lookup: CDR1 MNHEY, CDR2 SMNVEV (reference sequence). Trimming cost V 3 bases and J 10 bases, with 12 bases left between them. Here the CDR3 DNA reads TGTGCCAGCAGTTTCTCCGCAGGCGACTACACCTTC. This sequence encodes CASSFSAGDYTF.

V is TRBV30 and J is TRBJ2-1; D is unresolved. In germline, CDR1 is GTSNPN, CDR2 SVGIG (reference sequence). V dropped 0 bases and J dropped 5 bases, with 11 bases sitting between them. The CDR3 extends over 14 amino acids. The CDR3 loop reads CAWSVVLLDNEQFF. The CDR3 DNA reads as TGTGCCTGGAGTGTAGTTCTGTTGGACAATGAGCAGTTCTTC.

V gene TRBV7-9 combines with J gene TRBJ2-7, with D possibly being TRBD2 (6 bases). CDR1 is SEHNR and CDR2 is FQNEAQ in the germline V gene (reference sequence). The V and J ends lost 1 base and 5 bases respectively, with 12 bases between them. The CDR3 is 14 residues long. This chain's CDR3 is CASSLGAGADEQYF. The CDR3, as DNA: TGTGCCAGCAGCTTAGGAGCGGGTGCGGACGAGCAGTACTTC.

The chain uses TRBV28 and TRBJ2-5, with TRBD1 identical over 8 bases. Germline V gene lookup returns CDR1 MDHEN and CDR2 SYDVKM. The V and J ends lost 10 bases and 0 bases, in that order; junction bases with no gene match: 10. The CDR3 has 15 residues. CDR3: CATVRDRGNQETQYF. CDR3 nucleotides: TGTGCCACCGTCCGAGACAGGGGTAACCAAGAGACCCAGTACTTC.

The V call is TRBV3-1, the J call TRBJ1-2; 7 bases are shared with TRBD1. V lost 0 bases, J lost 8 bases, and 6 bases stayed unmatched. CDR1 LGHDT and CDR2 YNNKEL come from the germline V gene (reference sequence). This CDR3 is built from 14 residues. In DNA form, the CDR3 reads TGTGCCAGCAGCCAAGAAACCAGGGGGAAGGGCTACACCTTC. It is translated as CASSQETRGKGYTF. Based on the CDR3 plus reference TRBV3-1 and TRBJ1-2, the full variable domain is DTAVSQTPKYLVTQMGNDKSIKCEQNLGHDTMYWYKQDSKKFLKIMFSYNNKELIINETVPNRFSPKSPDKAHLNLHINSLELGDSAVYFCASSQETRGKGYTFGSGTRLTVV.

This chain links TRBV15 with TRBJ2-1; possibly TRBD2 for D (5 bases). The CDR3 runs 16 residues. V shed 0 bases and J shed 6 bases, with 15 bases lying between them. CDR1 is LNHNV, CDR2 YYDKDF, per germline (reference sequence). The CDR3 nucleotides are TGTGCCACCAGCAGAGAGTATCGAGGGCGCCCCAATGAGCAGTTCTTC. Its translation is CATSREYRGRPNEQFF.

This sequence joins TRBV5-6 and TRBJ2-1, with unresolved D. The CDR3 is 15 amino acids. Germline CDR1 and CDR2: SGHDT and YYEEEE. V shed 4 bases and J shed 4 bases, with 15 bases lying between them. CDR3 DNA sequence: TGTGCCAGCAGCGTAGGACCAGCGAGTTACAATGAGCAGTTCTTC. Its translation is CASSVGPASYNEQFF.

The chain employs TRBV29-1 and TRBJ1-2; D is undetermined. Germline V lookup: CDR1 SQVTM, CDR2 ANQGSEA. The CDR3 covers 9 residues. Trimming pared 6 bases from V and 8 bases from J, leaving 7 bases between. CDR3 in amino acids: CSVQEGYTF. The CDR3 DNA follows: TGCAGCGTCCAGGAAGGCTACACCTTC.